Below, 19 T cell receptor beta chains from the same sample are listed, as sequenced in a study of blood T cell repertoires in COVID-19. The method was immunoSEQ multiplex PCR; TCRdb's version includes in-frame clones alone and lacks a portion of them. The sample carries some 200,000 clones, less than 90% recorded once. Sequenced material: peripheral blood. The receptors here all came from a woman between 65 and 79 years old with COVID-19, enrolled during active disease.

This clone was seen once. This chain uses TRBV5-1 with TRBJ1-5; D gene uncertain. The germline V and J ends were trimmed by 0 bases and 4 bases, with 11 bases remaining between them. The CDR3 runs 15 residues. Germline V gene sequence: CDR1 SGHRS, CDR2 YFSETQ. CDR3 sequence (DNA): TGCGCCAGCAGCTTGGGCAGTAGCCTGAATCAGCCCCAGCATTTT. This encodes CASSLGSSLNQPQHF.

The chain carries TRBV2 and TRBJ2-3; a weak D match, TRBD2 (6 bases). V was trimmed by 5 bases and J by 3 bases, leaving 27 bases between them. Germline-derived CDR1 and CDR2 are SNHLY and FYNNEI. The CDR3 length is 19 residues. In DNA, the CDR3 is TGTGCCAGCAGTCTCGGTATGGCAGGGAGTTTGCGGGGTACAGATACGCAGTATTTT. Encoded protein: CASSLGMAGSLRGTDTQYF. Full variable domain (outside the CDR3, taken from reference TRBV2 and TRBJ2-3): EPEVTQTPSHQVTQMGQEVILRCVPISNHLYFYWYRQILGQKVEFLVSFYNNEISEKSEIFDDQFSVERPDGSNFTLKIRSTKLEDSAMYFCASSLGMAGSLRGTDTQYFGPGTRLTVL.

The V call is TRBV5-1, the J call TRBJ1-1; 8 positions match TRBD1. There are 15 residues in the CDR3. J lost 8 bases, V lost 3 bases, and 12 bases had no gene match. Per germline, CDR1 SGHRS and CDR2 YFSETQ. The CDR3: CASSSQGQASGEAFF. The CDR3 DNA is TGCGCCAGCAGCTCCCAGGGACAGGCCAGTGGGGAAGCTTTCTTT.

This chain uses TRBV27 with TRBJ1-1; 8 bases map to TRBD1. Trimming took 2 bases from V and 0 from J; bases not matched to a gene: 5. Per germline, CDR1 MNHEY and CDR2 SMNVEV (reference sequence). The CDR3 length is 16 residues. CDR3 in amino acids: CASSLIGTGMNTEAFF. For the CDR3, the DNA is TGTGCCAGCAGTTTAATCGGGACAGGCATGAACACTGAAGCTTTCTTT.

The CDR3 DNA follows: TGTGCCAGCAACCGCATTGGGGGCAACACTGAAGCTTTCTTT. This encodes CASNRIGGNTEAFF. This rearrangement joins TRBV27 to TRBJ1-1; perhaps TRBD1 as D (6 bases). V was cut by 7 bases and J by 2 bases, with 14 bases left in between. CDR1 MNHEY and CDR2 SMNVEV come from the germline V gene (reference sequence). This CDR3 comprises 14 residues.

This clone has a handful of counts. The chain joins TRBV6-2 or TRBV6-3 to TRBJ2-1, with 8 bases lining up with TRBD2. J gave up 8 bases and V 6 bases, and 15 bases lay outside the gene matches. The CDR3 spans 16 residues. Per germline, CDR1 MNHEY and CDR2 SVGEGT. CDR3 sequence: CASSRGTGLVKHEQFF. In DNA, the CDR3 is TGTGCCAGCAGCCGTGGCACGGGACTAGTAAAGCATGAGCAGTTCTTC.

The chain employs TRBV19 and TRBJ2-1, with 9 bases matching TRBD1. V shed 6 bases, J shed 8 bases, and the junction held 11 bases outside the gene matches. This CDR3 comprises 15 residues. Germline CDR1 is LNHDA and CDR2 is SQIVND (reference sequence). The CDR3 DNA follows: TGTGCCAGTAGCTACGCCGGGACAGGGTTCGATGAGCAGTTCTTC. The encoded protein is CASSYAGTGFDEQFF.

Only a few counts were recorded for this clone. V gene TRBV6-1 combines with J gene TRBJ2-5; D may be TRBD1 (5 bases). The CDR3 runs 14 residues. V was cut by 2 bases and J by 6 bases, with 13 bases left in between. The germline gives CDR1 MNHNS, CDR2 SASEGT. CDR3 sequence (DNA): TGTGCCAGCAGTGAAAGGCAGGGATTACAGACCCAGTACTTC. Translating gives CASSERQGLQTQYF.

The genes are TRBV5-1 and TRBJ2-5, with 9 bases aligning to TRBD1. The CDR3 sequence is 14 residues long. CDR1 is SGHRS and CDR2 is YFSETQ in the germline V gene. Trimming removed 5 bases from V and 1 base from J; junction bases left unmatched: 3. CDR3 amino acids: CASRATGGQETQYF. CDR3 nucleotide sequence: TGCGCCAGCAGAGCGACAGGGGGCCAAGAGACCCAGTACTTC.

This clone was found a few times. The chain couples TRBV5-5 to TRBJ2-2; D remains ambiguous. The V end lost 0 bases, the J end lost 0 bases, and 6 bases lay between the germline ends. CDR1 and CDR2 from the germline V gene are SGHKS and YYEKEE (reference sequence). CDR3 length: 15 residues. Here the CDR3 DNA reads TGTGCCAGCAGCTTGGGTCACACGAACACCGGGGAGCTGTTTTTT. Its translation is CASSLGHTNTGELFF.

The genes are TRBV6-5 and TRBJ2-3; D may be TRBD2 (6 bases). The CDR3 loop spans 12 amino acids. The V end lost 10 bases, the J end lost 4 bases, and 12 bases lay between the germline ends. Germline values: CDR1 MNHEY, CDR2 SVGAGI. The CDR3 region is CAIRPGADTQYF. The CDR3 DNA reads TGTGCCATTCGACCGGGAGCAGATACGCAGTATTTT.

The chain links TRBV24-1 to TRBJ1-4, with D perhaps TRBD1 (6 bases). Trimming left V 3 bases short and J 3 bases short, with 10 bases between. Germline CDR1 KGHDR, CDR2 SFDVKD. The CDR3 is made up of 15 amino acids. For the CDR3, the DNA is TGTGCCACCAGTGATCCAGGGGCCGCTAATGAAAAACTGTTTTTT. It codes for CATSDPGAANEKLFF.

The V call is TRBV28, the J call TRBJ2-7; TRBD2 matches at 8 bases. CDR1 and CDR2 from the germline V gene are MDHEN and SYDVKM. The CDR3 length is 15 residues. The V and J ends lost 2 bases and 4 bases, in that order; junction bases with no gene match: 7. The CDR3 is CASSLPTGGAYEQYF. CDR3 DNA sequence: TGTGCCAGCAGTTTACCTACGGGGGGGGCGTACGAGCAGTACTTC.

This clone was detected only a few times. The V and J genes are TRBV27 and TRBJ2-5; 7 bases are shared with TRBD1. The CDR3 length is 14 residues. Trimming removed 5 bases from V and 5 bases from J; junction bases left unmatched: 8. Germline-derived CDR1 and CDR2 are MNHEY and SMNVEV (reference sequence). CDR3 in DNA: TGTGCCAGCAGTACTACAGGGGCCGGGGAGACCCAGTACTTC. Its translation is CASSTTGAGETQYF.

The chain has TRBV3-1 (or the pseudogene TRBV3-2) and TRBJ2-3, with 9 bases that match TRBD2. J was trimmed by 6 bases and V by 0 bases; bases with no gene match: 7. This CDR3 has 16 amino acids. Germline CDR1 LGHDT, CDR2 YNNKEL (reference sequence). The CDR3 here is CASSQDLAGMSDTQYF. The CDR3 bases are TGTGCCAGCAGCCAAGATCTAGCGGGGATGAGTGATACGCAGTATTTT.

The genes are TRBV5-1 and TRBJ2-5; D is perhaps TRBD1 (6 bases). V lost 5 bases to trimming and J lost 4 bases, with 12 bases between them. Germline V gene data show CDR1 as SGHRS and CDR2 as YFSETQ. This CDR3 contains 13 residues. For the CDR3, the DNA is TGCGCCAGCAGACGACAGGTAGGAGAGACCCAGTACTTC. It translates to CASRRQVGETQYF.

The rearrangement links TRBV4-1 to TRBJ1-2; TRBD1 matches 8 bases. The CDR3 is 15 amino acids. V lost 3 bases to trimming and J lost 6 bases; unmatched junction nucleotides: 9. In germline, CDR1 is MGHRA, CDR2 YSYEKL. In nucleotides, the CDR3 is TGCGCCAGCAGCCAGGGCGGACAGGGAGTGAATGGCTACACCTTC. This translates into CASSQGGQGVNGYTF.

This clone appeared once. The CDR3 protein is CASSVANSPLHF. In nucleotides, the CDR3 is TGTGCCAGCAGCGTAGCGAATTCACCCCTCCACTTT. This chain uses TRBV9 with TRBJ1-6; D gene ambiguous. The germline gives CDR1 SGDLS, CDR2 YYNGEE. V lost 0 bases and J 7 bases, leaving 2 bases between the germline ends. CDR3 length: 12 residues.

The J gene is TRBJ1-1, the V gene TRBV2; maybe TRBD1 (6 bases). Germline V lookup: CDR1 SNHLY, CDR2 FYNNEI. V lost 3 bases and J 0 bases, leaving 11 bases between the germline ends. The CDR3 totals 15 residues. The CDR3 is CASSERGPLNTEAFF. CDR3 nucleotide sequence: TGTGCCAGCAGTGAGCGGGGGCCCCTGAACACTGAAGCTTTCTTT.